Only one count was recorded for the clone carrying this T cell receptor (beta chain). Here immunoSEQ multiplex PCR was the method, and the copy in TCRdb shows in-frame clones only, minus some. Of fewer than 30,000 clones listed, roughly 90% are singletons. The record originates from a study of OX40 agonist ivuxolimab in advanced cancers. Study overall: Hepatocellular carcinoma, melanoma, renal cell or head and neck cancer was diagnosed in the dose-escalation patients.

The CDR3 has 16 residues. Trimming stripped 4 bases from V and 0 bases from J, with 16 bases between. From germline, CDR1 is SGDLS and CDR2 YYNGEE. The sample consisted of CD4+ or CD8+ T cells sorted from blood, taken in a trial of the OX40 agonist ivuxolimab. This TCR came from an adult with an advanced solid tumor such as melanoma, head and neck, liver or kidney cancer. This chain links TRBV9 with TRBJ2-5; the D gene is possibly TRBD2 (5 bases). The CDR3 coding sequence is TGTGCCAGCAGCCCCGGGGAGCGGATGTACCAAGAGACCCAGTACTTC. This translates into CASSPGERMYQETQYF.